The 9 T cell receptor beta chains below come from one sample, sequenced in a study of CD8+CD57+ T cells in acquired aplastic anemia (dated by TCRdb to 2016 to 2019). These reads were obtained on an Illumina HiSeq 2000. Genomic DNA was used as template for profiling of TCR beta VDJ combinations and CDR3 sequences. Using fastp trimming at Q25 and MiXCR clonotype assembly, TCRdb reanalyzed the public sequencing data and kept in-frame beta chains. Identical CDR3 proteins give one entry, which carries the most common genes and DNA. In all, the sample holds about 150,000 distinct CDR3 sequences, and approximately 44% of those were seen once. The ten largest clones represent roughly 3.2% of the sample. The patients picked for sequencing were ones in whom flow cytometry had shown an expansion of CD8+CD57+ cells. The sequenced sample consisted of sorted CD4+, CD8+, or CD8+CD57+ T cells (not recorded which) from PBMCs. These receptors were collected from a human donor with aplastic anemia.

Comments on this clonotype: A junction boundary mismatches the germline segment, possibly from a read error. The chain couples TRBV29-1 to TRBJ1-5; 8 bases match TRBD1. The germline V gene encodes CDR1 SQVTM and CDR2 ANQGSEA. CDR3 length: 16 residues. CDR3 in amino acids: CSVEAGGPISNQPQHF. CDR3 nucleotides: TGCAGCGTGGAAGCAGGGGGCCCGATTAGCAATCAGCCCCAGCATTTT.

The rearrangement uses TRBV20-1 and TRBJ1-1; TRBD1 aligns across 8 bases. V lost 0 bases and J lost 4; bases outside the gene matches: 7. The germline gives CDR1 DFQATT, CDR2 SNEGSKA (reference sequence). The CDR3 has 15 residues. CDR3 residues: CSARDPTGAVTEAFF. The CDR3 coding sequence is TGCAGTGCTAGAGATCCGACAGGGGCAGTCACTGAAGCTTTCTTT.

This chain uses TRBV6-4 with TRBJ2-6; tentatively, D is TRBD2 (6 bases). V was pared by 0 bases and J by 4 bases, with 13 bases between. Germline V gene lookup returns CDR1 MRHNA and CDR2 SNTAGT. The CDR3 has 17 residues. CDR3 residues: CASSDSAGSYGANVLTF. The CDR3 bases are TGTGCCAGCAGTGACTCAGCGGGTAGCTACGGGGCCAACGTCCTGACTTTC.

On this clonotype itself: A junction end diverges from the germline sequence, so it may reflect a read error. The chain employs TRBV20-1 and TRBJ2-5; D gene unclear. This CDR3 region has 15 residues. Germline CDR1 DFQATT, CDR2 SNEGSKA (reference sequence). The CDR3 nucleotides are TGCAGTGCTAGCCCACTTCAATCAACACAAGAGGCCCAGTACTTC. Encoded protein: CSASPLQSTQEAQYF.

The genes are TRBV2 and TRBJ1-2; D is unclear. Trimming pared 4 bases from V and 4 bases from J, leaving 10 bases between. This CDR3 has 13 residues. Germline CDR1 reads SNHLY; CDR2 reads FYNNEI. The CDR3 bases are TGTGCCAGCAGTGCAAACTCGATCTATGGCTACACCTTC. This codes for CASSANSIYGYTF.

This clonotype was picked up many times. The chain employs TRBV6-1 and TRBJ1-1; D possibly corresponds to TRBD1 (5 bases). Trimming removed 6 bases at V and 8 bases at J, with 13 bases between. The CDR3 length is 12 residues. Germline assignment: CDR1 MNHNS and CDR2 SASEGT. The CDR3 nucleotides are TGTGCCAGCAGCAGCTTCGGGGGGGAAGCTTTCTTT. Its translation is CASSSFGGEAFF.

This clonotype was seen a few times. The genes are TRBV3-1 and TRBJ2-4; D call uncertain. CDR1 and CDR2 (germline): LGHDT, YNNKEL (reference sequence). The CDR3 extends over 16 amino acids. Trimming removed 0 bases at V and 3 bases at J, with 12 bases between. In DNA, the CDR3 is TGTGCCAGCAGCCAAGAGGGAAAAGTGATCAAAAACATTCAGTACTTC. Amino acid sequence: CASSQEGKVIKNIQYF.

Of note for this clonotype: At one end, the junction sequence differs from germline, possibly due to a read error. The gene calls are TRBV3-1 and TRBJ2-5; D may be TRBD2 (6 bases). Looked up from germline, CDR1 is LGHDT and CDR2 is YNNKEL (reference sequence). The CDR3 is 16 amino acids. In DNA, the CDR3 is TGCGCCAGCGGCCACTCGACTAGAGGCAAGGGTGAGACCCAGTACTTC. Protein sequence: CASGHSTRGKGETQYF.

This clonotype was seen many times. This chain links TRBV24-1 with TRBJ2-1; 9 positions match TRBD1. The CDR3 is 14 amino acids. Germline V gene data show CDR1 as KGHDR and CDR2 as SFDVKD. Unmatched junction bases numbered 6, after V lost 5 bases and J lost 8 bases. CDR3 nucleotide sequence: TGTGCCACCAGTGGTGGGACAGGGATCCATGAGCAGTTCTTC. Residues: CATSGGTGIHEQFF.